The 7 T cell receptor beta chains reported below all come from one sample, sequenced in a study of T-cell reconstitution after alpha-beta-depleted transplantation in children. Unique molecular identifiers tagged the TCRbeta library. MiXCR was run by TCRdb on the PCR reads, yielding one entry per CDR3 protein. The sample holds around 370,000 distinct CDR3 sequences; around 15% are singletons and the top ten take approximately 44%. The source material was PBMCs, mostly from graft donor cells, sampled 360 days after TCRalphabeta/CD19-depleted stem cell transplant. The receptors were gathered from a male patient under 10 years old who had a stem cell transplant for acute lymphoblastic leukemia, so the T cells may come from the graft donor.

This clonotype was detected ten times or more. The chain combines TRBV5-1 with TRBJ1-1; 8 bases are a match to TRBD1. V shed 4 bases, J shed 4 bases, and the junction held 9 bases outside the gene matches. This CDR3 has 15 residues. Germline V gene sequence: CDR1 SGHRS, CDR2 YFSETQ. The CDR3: CASSRTGIDGTEAFF. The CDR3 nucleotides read TGCGCCAGCAGCCGGACAGGGATTGACGGCACTGAAGCTTTCTTT.

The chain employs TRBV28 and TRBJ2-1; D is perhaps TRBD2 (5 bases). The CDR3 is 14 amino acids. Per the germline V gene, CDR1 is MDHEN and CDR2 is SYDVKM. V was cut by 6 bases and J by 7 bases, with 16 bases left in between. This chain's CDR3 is CASRKTQTTNEQFF. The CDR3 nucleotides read TGTGCCAGCAGAAAGACCCAGACTACAAATGAGCAGTTCTTC.

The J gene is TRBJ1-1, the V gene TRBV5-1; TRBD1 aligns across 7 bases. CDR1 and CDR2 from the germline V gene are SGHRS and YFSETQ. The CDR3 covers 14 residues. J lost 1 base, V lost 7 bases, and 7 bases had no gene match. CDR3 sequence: CASRPQGKNTEAFF. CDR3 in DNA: TGCGCCAGCCGCCCACAGGGGAAGAACACTGAAGCTTTCTTT.

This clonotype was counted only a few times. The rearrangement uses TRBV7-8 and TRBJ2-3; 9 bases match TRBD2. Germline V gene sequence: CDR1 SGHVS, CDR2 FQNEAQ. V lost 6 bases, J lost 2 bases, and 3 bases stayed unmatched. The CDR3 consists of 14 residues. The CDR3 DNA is TGTGCCAGCAGAAGCGGGAGGACCACAGATACGCAGTATTTT. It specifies CASRSGRTTDTQYF.

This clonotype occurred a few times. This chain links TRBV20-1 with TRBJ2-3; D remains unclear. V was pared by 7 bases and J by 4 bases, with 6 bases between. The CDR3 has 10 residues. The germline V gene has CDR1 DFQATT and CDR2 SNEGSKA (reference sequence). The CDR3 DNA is TGCAGTGTGTTGGCAGATACGCAGTATTTT. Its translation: CSVLADTQYF.

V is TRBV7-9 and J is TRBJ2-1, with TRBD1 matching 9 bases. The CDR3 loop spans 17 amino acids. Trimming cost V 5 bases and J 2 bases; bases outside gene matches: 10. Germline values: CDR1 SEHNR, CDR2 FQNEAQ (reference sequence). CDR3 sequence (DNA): TGTGCCAGCAGCAACTACAGGGGGCCCAGTCCCTACAATGAGCAGTTCTTC. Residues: CASSNYRGPSPYNEQFF. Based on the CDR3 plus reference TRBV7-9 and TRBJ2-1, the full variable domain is DTGVSQNPRHKITKRGQNVTFRCDPISEHNRLYWYRQTLGQGPEFLTYFQNEAQLEKSRLLSDRFSAERPKGSFSTLEIQRTEQGDSAMYLCASSNYRGPSPYNEQFFGPGTRLTVL.

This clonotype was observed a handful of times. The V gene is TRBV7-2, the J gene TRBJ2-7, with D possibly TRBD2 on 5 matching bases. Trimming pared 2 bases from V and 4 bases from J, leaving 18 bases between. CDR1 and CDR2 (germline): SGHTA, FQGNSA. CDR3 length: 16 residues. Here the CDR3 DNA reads TGTGCCAGCAGCTTAATCCTCCCTAGCCCCGGTTACGAGCAGTACTTC. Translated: CASSLILPSPGYEQYF.